Each of the 22 T cell receptor beta chains below was sequenced from the same sample in a study of blood T cell repertoires in COVID-19. Sequencing was performed with immunoSEQ multiplex PCR; in TCRdb, only in-frame clones are kept and a portion is missing. The table lists more than 110,000 clones, 77% of them singletons. Input material: peripheral blood. The origin of the receptors is a woman aged 50 to 60 with active or convalescent COVID-19.

This clone was seen a handful of times. The chain recombines TRBV19 with TRBJ1-2, with D maybe TRBD1 (5 bases). V lost 5 bases, J lost 3 bases, and 16 bases lay in between. Germline V lookup: CDR1 LNHDA, CDR2 SQIVND (reference sequence). The length of the CDR3 is 15 residues. The CDR3 nucleotides are TGTGCCAGTAGTCGGGACTCCAGGTCAGACTATGGCTACACCTTC. Translating gives CASSRDSRSDYGYTF.

This clone has only one observation. The rearrangement uses TRBV28 and TRBJ1-3; a weak D match, TRBD1 (5 bases). Germline CDR1 is MDHEN and CDR2 is SYDVKM. With 8 bases removed from V and 2 bases from J, the gap between germline ends came to 13 bases. This CDR3 contains 14 residues. CDR3 coding DNA: TGTGCCAGCTCTATTGGGGGGGCTGGAAACACCATATATTTT. Amino acid sequence: CASSIGGAGNTIYF.

The chain couples TRBV14 to TRBJ1-1; D unclear. The CDR3 sequence is 15 residues long. Germline assignment: CDR1 SGHDN and CDR2 FVKESK. Trimming removed 2 bases at V and 9 bases at J, with 19 bases between. For the CDR3, the DNA is TGTGCCAGCAGCCAATACTCCCTCGGGGTGAGACAAGCTTTCTTT. It encodes CASSQYSLGVRQAFF.

In its sample, this clone was seen a few times. V usage is TRBV6-2 or TRBV6-3 and J usage is TRBJ1-4; 7 bases are shared with TRBD1. The CDR3 has 15 residues. V lost 4 bases, J lost 5 bases, and 7 bases stayed unmatched. CDR1 and CDR2 (germline): MNHEY, SVGEGT. CDR3 sequence reads: CASSSRQGGNEKLFF. In DNA form, the CDR3 reads TGTGCCAGCAGTTCCCGACAGGGTGGGAATGAAAAACTGTTTTTT.

The chain joins TRBV2 to TRBJ2-1; D might be TRBD2 (6 bases). Trimming left V 3 bases short and J 15 bases short, with 15 bases between. The germline CDR1 and CDR2 sequences are SNHLY and FYNNEI. The CDR3 consists of 12 residues. The CDR3 loop is CASSEERAPRFF. DNA of the CDR3: TGTGCCAGCAGTGAGGAGCGGGCACCCCGGTTCTTC. The full variable domain, with the rest looked up from reference TRBV2 and TRBJ2-1, is EPEVTQTPSHQVTQMGQEVILRCVPISNHLYFYWYRQILGQKVEFLVSFYNNEISEKSEIFDDQFSVERPDGSNFTLKIRSTKLEDSAMYFCASSEERAPRFFGPGTRLTVL.

The chain uses TRBV5-1 and TRBJ2-1; TRBD1 aligns across 11 bases. The V and J ends lost 6 bases and 8 bases, in that order; junction bases with no gene match: 7. CDR1 is SGHRS and CDR2 is YFSETQ in the germline V gene. This CDR3 contains 14 residues. As DNA, the CDR3 is TGCGCCAGCAAGGGACAGGGGGGCGTCGATGAGCAGTTCTTC. Amino acids: CASKGQGGVDEQFF. The variable domain in full, completed from reference TRBV5-1 and TRBJ2-1, reads KAGVTQTPRYLIKTRGQQVTLSCSPISGHRSVSWYQQTPGQGLQFLFEYFSETQRNKGNFPGRFSGRQFSNSRSEMNVSTLELGDSALYLCASKGQGGVDEQFFGPGTRLTVL.

The chain couples TRBV11-3 to TRBJ2-7; D not certain. The CDR3 covers 16 residues. The germline V and J ends were trimmed by 1 base and 3 bases, with 16 bases remaining between them. CDR1 and CDR2 (germline): SGHNT, YENEEA. CDR3 DNA sequence: TGTGCCAGCAGCTTAGCCCCTAGTCTACTAAACTACGAGCAGTACTTC. This gives the protein CASSLAPSLLNYEQYF.

V is TRBV6-5 and J is TRBJ2-7; the match to TRBD1 covers 10 bases. Germline CDR1 is MNHEY and CDR2 is SVGAGI. J lost 6 bases, V lost 6 bases, and 8 bases had no gene match. This CDR3 comprises 14 residues. The CDR3 reads CASRVLGTGVEQYF. DNA for the CDR3: TGTGCCAGCAGAGTACTCGGGACAGGGGTCGAGCAGTACTTC.

The CDR3 loop is CASSMRDSEETQYF. For the CDR3, the DNA is TGTGCCAGTAGTATGCGGGACAGTGAAGAGACCCAGTACTTC. The chain uses TRBV19 and TRBJ2-5, with D perhaps TRBD1 (7 bases). Germline values: CDR1 LNHDA, CDR2 SQIVND (reference sequence). V was clipped by 3 bases and J by 3 bases, with 11 bases between them. CDR3 size: 14 residues. The complete variable domain, with remaining parts taken from reference TRBV19 and TRBJ2-5, reads DGGITQSPKYLFRKEGQNVTLSCEQNLNHDAMYWYRQDPGQGLRLIYYSQIVNDFQKGDIAEGYSVSREKKESFPLTVTSAQKNPTAFYLCASSMRDSEETQYFGPGTRLLVL.

This clone occurred a few times. The CDR3 DNA reads as TGTGCCAGCAGCAAACCCTCGGCAGGGCCGGAGGGCTACACCTTC. It specifies CASSKPSAGPEGYTF. The J gene is TRBJ1-2, the V gene TRBV7-2, with D possibly matching TRBD1 (5 bases). The germline gives CDR1 SGHTA, CDR2 FQGNSA. Trimming took 5 bases from V and 8 from J, leaving 21 bases between them. The CDR3 sequence is 15 residues long.

The chain combines TRBV4-1 with TRBJ2-3, with 11 nucleotides matching TRBD2. Germline CDR1 MGHRA, CDR2 YSYEKL. The J segment lost 4 bases and the V segment lost 3 bases, leaving 9 bases of the junction unmatched. CDR3 length: 17 amino acids. DNA of the CDR3: TGCGCCAGCAGCCAGACGGGACTAGCGGAAGTGGCAGATACGCAGTATTTT. Encoded protein: CASSQTGLAEVADTQYF.

V is TRBV7-9 and J is TRBJ1-2; 8 positions agree with TRBD1. The CDR3 consists of 16 residues. V dropped 1 base and J dropped 5; count of bases not matched to a gene: 9. Germline CDR1 reads SEHNR; CDR2 reads FQNEAQ (reference sequence). This CDR3 is CASSLDGQGRWYGYTF. CDR3 nucleotides: TGTGCCAGCAGCTTAGATGGACAGGGCCGGTGGTATGGCTACACCTTC.

The genes are TRBV7-2 and TRBJ2-7, with D possibly being TRBD1 (6 bases). The V and J ends lost 1 base and 3 bases respectively, with 13 bases between them. Looked up from germline, CDR1 is SGHTA and CDR2 is FQGNSA. The CDR3 sequence is 15 residues long. The CDR3 spells CASSLGPGTSYEQYF. CDR3 in DNA: TGTGCCAGCAGCTTAGGCCCCGGGACAAGCTACGAGCAGTACTTC.

The rearrangement joins TRBV6-5 to TRBJ1-1; D gene ambiguous. Trimming cost V 10 bases and J 8 bases, with 11 bases left between them. The V gene's germline CDR1 is MNHEY and CDR2 SVGAGI. The CDR3 has 10 amino acids. The CDR3 is CATRAGEAFF. Here the CDR3 DNA reads TGTGCCACGCGGGCGGGAGAAGCTTTCTTT.

The chain uses TRBV28 and TRBJ1-1; 8 bases line up with TRBD1. In germline, CDR1 is MDHEN, CDR2 SYDVKM. V shed 2 bases and J 5 bases; nucleotides not matched to a gene: 10. CDR3 size: 16 residues. This CDR3 reads CASSLTQGARITEAFF. The CDR3 nucleotides are TGTGCCAGCAGTTTAACCCAGGGGGCGAGGATTACTGAAGCTTTCTTT.

This clone appeared once. Different DNA sequences within this sample yield the same CDR3. The chain has TRBV18 and TRBJ1-2; 9 positions agree with TRBD1. The CDR3 covers 14 residues. From germline, CDR1 is KGHSH and CDR2 LQKENI. V shed 6 bases and J 4 bases; nucleotides not matched to a gene: 6. The chain's CDR3 is CASSPGQGTYGYTF. The CDR3 nucleotides are TGTGCCAGCTCTCCTGGACAGGGGACCTATGGCTACACCTTC.

This chain joins TRBV9 and TRBJ2-1; TRBD2 aligns across 13 bases. Germline lookup yields CDR1 SGDLS and CDR2 YYNGEE. The CDR3 runs 18 residues. V lost 0 bases, J lost 9 bases, and 12 bases stayed unmatched. CDR3 in DNA: TGTGCCAGCAGCGTAGCCACTGGGACTAGCGGGACAGCCCTTGAGCAGTTCTTC. Its translation: CASSVATGTSGTALEQFF.

The rearrangement uses TRBV7-3 and TRBJ1-1, with a weak D call TRBD1 (5 bases). V shed 4 bases and J shed 1 base, with 7 bases lying between them. The germline V gene encodes CDR1 SGHTA and CDR2 FQGTGA. The CDR3 contains 13 residues. The CDR3 DNA sequence: TGTGCCAGCAGCTACACAGGGAACACTGAAGCTTTCTTT. Protein product: CASSYTGNTEAFF. The whole variable domain, remainder taken from reference TRBV7-3 and TRBJ1-1, is GAGVSQTPSNKVTEKGKYVELRCDPISGHTALYWYRQSLGQGPEFLIYFQGTGAADDSGLPNDRFFAVRPEGSVSTLKIQRTERGDSAVYLCASSYTGNTEAFFGQGTRLTVV.

The rearrangement uses TRBV19 and TRBJ2-3; maybe TRBD2 (6 bases). The CDR3 totals 14 residues. V was shortened by 2 bases and J by 10 bases, with 16 bases between the two germline ends. Germline CDR1 is LNHDA and CDR2 is SQIVND (reference sequence). Here the CDR3 reads CASSINGSPGAQYF. Written as DNA, the CDR3 is TGTGCCAGTAGTATAAACGGCTCCCCGGGGGCGCAGTATTTT.

V gene TRBV7-9 combines with J gene TRBJ1-5; possibly TRBD1 for D (5 bases). The CDR3 contains 14 residues. Germline V gives CDR1 SEHNR, CDR2 FQNEAQ (reference sequence). Trimming removed 5 bases at V and 3 bases at J, with 11 bases between. CDR3 loop: CASSVDIINQPQHF. The CDR3 bases are TGTGCCAGCAGCGTGGACATCATCAATCAGCCCCAGCATTTT.

The J gene is TRBJ2-1, the V gene TRBV30, with D unresolved. Germline CDR1 and CDR2: GTSNPN and SVGIG (reference sequence). Trimming shortened V by 0 bases and J by 15 bases, and 15 bases separated the two germline ends. The CDR3 spans 12 residues. CDR3 residues: CAWSVLGGNRFF. CDR3 nucleotide sequence: TGTGCCTGGAGTGTATTGGGTGGAAACAGGTTCTTC.

The V call is TRBV7-2, the J call TRBJ2-5; 10 bases align to TRBD1. Per the germline V gene, CDR1 is SGHTA and CDR2 is FQGNSA. Trimming at V came to 5 bases and at J to 7 bases, leaving 4 bases not matched to a gene. CDR3 length: 13 residues. This CDR3 is CASSDRGPATQYF. Written as DNA, the CDR3 is TGTGCCAGCAGCGACAGGGGGCCAGCGACCCAGTACTTC.